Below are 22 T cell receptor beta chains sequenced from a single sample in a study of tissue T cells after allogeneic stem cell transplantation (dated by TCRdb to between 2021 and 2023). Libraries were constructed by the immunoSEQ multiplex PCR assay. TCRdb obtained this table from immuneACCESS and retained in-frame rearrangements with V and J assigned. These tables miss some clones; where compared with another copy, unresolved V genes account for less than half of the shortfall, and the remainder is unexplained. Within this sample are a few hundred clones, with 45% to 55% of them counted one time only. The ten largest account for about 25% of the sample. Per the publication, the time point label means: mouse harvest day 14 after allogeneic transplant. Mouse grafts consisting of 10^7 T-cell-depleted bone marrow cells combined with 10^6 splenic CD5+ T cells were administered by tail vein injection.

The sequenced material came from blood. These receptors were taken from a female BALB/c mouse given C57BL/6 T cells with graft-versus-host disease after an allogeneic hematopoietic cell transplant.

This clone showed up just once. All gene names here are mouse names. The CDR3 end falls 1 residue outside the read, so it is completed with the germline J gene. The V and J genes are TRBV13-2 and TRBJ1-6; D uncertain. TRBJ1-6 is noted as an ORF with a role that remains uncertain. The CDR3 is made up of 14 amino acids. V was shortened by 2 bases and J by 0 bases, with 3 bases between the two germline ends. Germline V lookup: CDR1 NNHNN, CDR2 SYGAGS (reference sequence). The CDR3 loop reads CASGDSSYNSPLYF. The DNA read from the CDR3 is TGTGCCAGCGGTGACAGTTCCTATAATTCGCCCCTCTAC.

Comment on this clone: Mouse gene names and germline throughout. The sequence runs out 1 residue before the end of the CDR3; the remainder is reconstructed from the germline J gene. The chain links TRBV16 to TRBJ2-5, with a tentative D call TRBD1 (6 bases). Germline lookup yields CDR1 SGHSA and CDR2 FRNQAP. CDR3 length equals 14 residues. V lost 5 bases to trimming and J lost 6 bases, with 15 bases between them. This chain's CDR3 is CASSHTGMEDTQYF. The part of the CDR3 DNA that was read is TGTGCAAGCAGCCACACAGGGATGGAGGACACCCAGTAC.

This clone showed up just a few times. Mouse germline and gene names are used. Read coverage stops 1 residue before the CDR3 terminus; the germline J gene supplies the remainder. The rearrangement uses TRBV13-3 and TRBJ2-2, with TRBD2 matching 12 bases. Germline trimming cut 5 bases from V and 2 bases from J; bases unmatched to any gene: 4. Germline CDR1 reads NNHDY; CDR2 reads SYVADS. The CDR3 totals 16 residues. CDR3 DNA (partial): TGTGCCAGCAGCAGACTGGGGGGGCGCAACACCGGGCAGCTCTAC. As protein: CASSRLGGRNTGQLY. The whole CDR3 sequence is CASSRLGGRNTGQLYF.

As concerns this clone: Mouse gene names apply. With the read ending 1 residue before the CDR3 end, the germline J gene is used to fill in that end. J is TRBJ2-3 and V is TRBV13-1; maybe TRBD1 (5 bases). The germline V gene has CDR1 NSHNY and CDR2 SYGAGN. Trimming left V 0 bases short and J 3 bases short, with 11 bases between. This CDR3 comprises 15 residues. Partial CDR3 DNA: TGTGCCAGCAGTGATGGTCAGGGTAGAGCAGAAACGCTGTAT. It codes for CASSDGQGRAETLY. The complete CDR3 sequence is CASSDGQGRAETLYF.

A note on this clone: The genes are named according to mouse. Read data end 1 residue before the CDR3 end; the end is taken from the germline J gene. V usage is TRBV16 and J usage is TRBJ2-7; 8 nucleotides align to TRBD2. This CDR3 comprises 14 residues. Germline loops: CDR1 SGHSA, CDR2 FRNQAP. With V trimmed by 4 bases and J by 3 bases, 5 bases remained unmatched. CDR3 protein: CASSSWGALYEQYF. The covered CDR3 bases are TGTGCAAGCAGCTCCTGGGGGGCCCTCTATGAACAGTAC.

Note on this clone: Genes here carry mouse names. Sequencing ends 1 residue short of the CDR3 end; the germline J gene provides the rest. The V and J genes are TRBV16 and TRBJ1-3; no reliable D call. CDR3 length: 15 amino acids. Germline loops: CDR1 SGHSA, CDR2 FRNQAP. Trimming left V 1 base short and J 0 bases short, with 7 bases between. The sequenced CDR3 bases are TGTGCAAGCAGCTTAGCGACCTTTTCTGGAAATACGCTCTAT. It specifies CASSLATFSGNTLY. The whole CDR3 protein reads CASSLATFSGNTLYF.

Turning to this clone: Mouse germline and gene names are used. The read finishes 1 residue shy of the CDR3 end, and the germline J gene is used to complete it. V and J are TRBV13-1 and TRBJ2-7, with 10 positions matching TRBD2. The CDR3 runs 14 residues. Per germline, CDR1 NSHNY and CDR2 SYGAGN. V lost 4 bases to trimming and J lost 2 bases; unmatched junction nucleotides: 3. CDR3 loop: CASSTGTGAYEQYF. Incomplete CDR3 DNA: TGTGCCAGCAGTACCGGGACTGGGGCCTATGAACAGTAC.

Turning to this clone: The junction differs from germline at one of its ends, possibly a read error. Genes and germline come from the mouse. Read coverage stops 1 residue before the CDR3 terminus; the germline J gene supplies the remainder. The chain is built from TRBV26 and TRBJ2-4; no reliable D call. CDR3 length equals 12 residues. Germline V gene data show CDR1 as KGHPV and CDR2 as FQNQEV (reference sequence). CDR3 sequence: CAGSESQNTLYF. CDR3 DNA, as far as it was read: TGTGCCGGCAGCGAGAGTCAAAACACCTTGTAC.

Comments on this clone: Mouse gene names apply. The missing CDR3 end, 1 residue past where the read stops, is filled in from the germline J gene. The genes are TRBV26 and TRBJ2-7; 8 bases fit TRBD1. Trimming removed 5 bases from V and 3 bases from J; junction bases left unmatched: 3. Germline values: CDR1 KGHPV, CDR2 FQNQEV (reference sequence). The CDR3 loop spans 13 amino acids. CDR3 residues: CASSSGQGYEQYF. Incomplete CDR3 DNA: TGTGCCAGCAGTTCCGGACAGGGCTATGAACAGTAC. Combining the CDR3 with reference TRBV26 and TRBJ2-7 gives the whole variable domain NSKVIQTPRYLVKGQGQKAKMRCIPEKGHPVVFWYQQNKNNEFKFLINFQNQEVLQQIDMTEKRFSAECPSNSPCSLEIQSSEAGDSALYLCASSSGQGYEQYFGPGTRLTVL.

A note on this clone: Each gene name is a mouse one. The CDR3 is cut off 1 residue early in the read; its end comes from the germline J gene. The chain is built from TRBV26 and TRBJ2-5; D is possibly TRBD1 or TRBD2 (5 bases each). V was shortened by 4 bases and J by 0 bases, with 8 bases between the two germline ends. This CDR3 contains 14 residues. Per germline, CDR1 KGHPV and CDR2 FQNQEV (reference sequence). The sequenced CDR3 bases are TGTGCCAGCAGTCCCCGGGACAACCAAGACACCCAGTAC. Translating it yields CASSPRDNQDTQY. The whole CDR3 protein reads CASSPRDNQDTQYF.

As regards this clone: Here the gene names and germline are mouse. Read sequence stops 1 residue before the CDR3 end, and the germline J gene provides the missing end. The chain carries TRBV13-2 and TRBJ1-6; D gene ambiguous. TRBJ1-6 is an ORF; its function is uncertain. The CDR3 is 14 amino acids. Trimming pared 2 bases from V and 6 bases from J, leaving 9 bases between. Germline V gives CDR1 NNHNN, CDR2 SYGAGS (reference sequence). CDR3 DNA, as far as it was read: TGTGCCAGCGGTGACCTCCACCGTAATTCGCCCCTCTAC. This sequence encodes CASGDLHRNSPLY. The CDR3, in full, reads CASGDLHRNSPLYF.

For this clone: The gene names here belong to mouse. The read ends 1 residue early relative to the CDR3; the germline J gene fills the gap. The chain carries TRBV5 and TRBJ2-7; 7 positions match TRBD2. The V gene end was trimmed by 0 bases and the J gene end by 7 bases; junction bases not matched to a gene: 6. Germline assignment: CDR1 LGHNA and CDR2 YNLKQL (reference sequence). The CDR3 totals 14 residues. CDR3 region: CASSQDPWGWEQYF. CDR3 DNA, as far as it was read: TGTGCCAGCAGCCAAGATCCCTGGGGGTGGGAACAGTAC.

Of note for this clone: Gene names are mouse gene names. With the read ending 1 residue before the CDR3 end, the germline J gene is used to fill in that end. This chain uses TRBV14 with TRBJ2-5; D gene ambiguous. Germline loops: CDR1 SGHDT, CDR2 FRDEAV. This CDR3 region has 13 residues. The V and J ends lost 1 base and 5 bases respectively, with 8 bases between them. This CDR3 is CASSFTVGDTQYF. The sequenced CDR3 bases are TGTGCCAGCAGTTTCACCGTCGGAGACACCCAGTAC.

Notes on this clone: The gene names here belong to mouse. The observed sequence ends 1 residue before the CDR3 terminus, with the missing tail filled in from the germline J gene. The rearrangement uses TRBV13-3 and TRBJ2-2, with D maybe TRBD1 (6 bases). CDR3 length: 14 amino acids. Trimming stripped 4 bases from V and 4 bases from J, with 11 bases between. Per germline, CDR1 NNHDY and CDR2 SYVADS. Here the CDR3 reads CASSPRGVTGQLYF. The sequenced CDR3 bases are TGTGCCAGCAGTCCCAGGGGAGTCACCGGGCAGCTCTAC.

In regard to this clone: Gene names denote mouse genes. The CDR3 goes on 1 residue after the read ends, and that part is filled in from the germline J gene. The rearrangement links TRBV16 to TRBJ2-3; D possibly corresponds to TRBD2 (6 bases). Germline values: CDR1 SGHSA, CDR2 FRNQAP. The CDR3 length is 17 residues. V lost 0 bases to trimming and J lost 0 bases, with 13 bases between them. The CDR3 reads CASSLDLSGVSAETLYF. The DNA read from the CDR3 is TGTGCAAGCAGCTTAGATCTCTCTGGGGTTAGTGCAGAAACGCTGTAT.

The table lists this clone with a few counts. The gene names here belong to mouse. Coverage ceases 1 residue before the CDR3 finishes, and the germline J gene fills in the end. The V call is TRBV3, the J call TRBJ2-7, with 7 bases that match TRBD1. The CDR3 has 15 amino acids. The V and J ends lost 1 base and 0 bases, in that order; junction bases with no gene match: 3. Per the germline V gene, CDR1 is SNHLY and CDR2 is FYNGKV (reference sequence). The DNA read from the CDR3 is TGTGCCAGCAGCTTAGACAGGGGCCCCTCCTATGAACAGTAC. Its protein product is CASSLDRGPSYEQY. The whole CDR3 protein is CASSLDRGPSYEQYF.

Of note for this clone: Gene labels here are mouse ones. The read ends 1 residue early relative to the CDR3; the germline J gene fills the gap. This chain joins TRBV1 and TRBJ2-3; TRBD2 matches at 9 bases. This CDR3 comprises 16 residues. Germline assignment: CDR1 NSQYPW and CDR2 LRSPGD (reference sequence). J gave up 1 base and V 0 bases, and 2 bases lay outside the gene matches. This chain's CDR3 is CTCSADGGAGAETLYF. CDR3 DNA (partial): TGCACCTGCAGTGCAGATGGGGGGGCAGGTGCAGAAACGCTGTAT.

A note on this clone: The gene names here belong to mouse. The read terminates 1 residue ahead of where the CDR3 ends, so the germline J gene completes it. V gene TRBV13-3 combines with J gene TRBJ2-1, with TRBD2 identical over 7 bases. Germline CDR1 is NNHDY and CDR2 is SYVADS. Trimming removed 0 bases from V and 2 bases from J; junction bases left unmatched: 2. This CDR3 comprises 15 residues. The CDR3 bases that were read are TGTGCCAGCAGTGATGTCCTGGGGGACTATGCTGAGCAGTTC. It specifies CASSDVLGDYAEQF. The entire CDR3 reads CASSDVLGDYAEQFF.

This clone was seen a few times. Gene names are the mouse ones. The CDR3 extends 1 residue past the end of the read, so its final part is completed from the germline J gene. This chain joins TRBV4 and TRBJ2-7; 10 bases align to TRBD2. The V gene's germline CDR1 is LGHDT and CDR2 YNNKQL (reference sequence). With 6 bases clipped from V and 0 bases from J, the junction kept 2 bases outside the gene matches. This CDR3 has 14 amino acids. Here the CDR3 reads CASRDWGSSYEQYF. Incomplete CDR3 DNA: TGTGCCAGCAGGGACTGGGGGAGCTCCTATGAACAGTAC.

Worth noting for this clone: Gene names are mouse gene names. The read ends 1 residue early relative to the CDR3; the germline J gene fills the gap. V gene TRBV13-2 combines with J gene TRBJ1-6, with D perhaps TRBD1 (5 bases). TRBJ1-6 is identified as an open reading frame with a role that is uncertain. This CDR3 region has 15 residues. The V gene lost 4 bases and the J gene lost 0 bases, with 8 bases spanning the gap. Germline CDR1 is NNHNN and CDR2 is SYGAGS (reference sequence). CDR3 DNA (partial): TGTGCCAGCGGTATGACAGATTCCTATAATTCGCCCCTCTAC. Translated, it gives CASGMTDSYNSPLY. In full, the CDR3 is CASGMTDSYNSPLYF.

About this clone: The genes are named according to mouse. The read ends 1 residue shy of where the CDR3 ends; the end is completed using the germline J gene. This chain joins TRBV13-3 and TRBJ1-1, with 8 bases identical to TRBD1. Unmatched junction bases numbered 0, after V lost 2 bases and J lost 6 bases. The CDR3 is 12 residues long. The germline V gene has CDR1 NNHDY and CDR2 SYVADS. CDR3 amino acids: CASSETGAEVFF. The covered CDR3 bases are TGTGCCAGCAGTGAGACAGGGGCAGAAGTCTTC.

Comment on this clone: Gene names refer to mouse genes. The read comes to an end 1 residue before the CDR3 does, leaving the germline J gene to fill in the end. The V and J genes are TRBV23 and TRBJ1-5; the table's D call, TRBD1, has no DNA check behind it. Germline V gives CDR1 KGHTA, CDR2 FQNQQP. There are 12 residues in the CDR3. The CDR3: CSSSRDIQAPLF. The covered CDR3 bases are TGCTCCAGCAGCAGGGACATCCAGGCTCCGCTT.